The sequence of this T cell receptor beta chain was determined in a study of cytomegalovirus exposure and HLA in healthy donors. Broader study findings: It was 164 TCR beta chains that were listed as cytomegalovirus-associated. A later analysis linked 15,000 to 20,000 TCR beta sequences to HLA alleles at 0.05 false discovery rate. As a later analysis showed, several of the most significant clusters appeared to be linked to common viral pathogens.

As to this clone: What it binds is unknown.

In the PCR, 60 Vbeta and 13 Jbeta primers were used. Generated by immunoSEQ multiplex PCR, the TCRdb table keeps only in-frame clones and is missing some. The sample has about 210,000 clones; about 80% are singletons. CDR1 and CDR2 from the germline V gene are SGDLS and YYNGEE. The V and J ends lost 0 bases and 4 bases respectively, with 8 bases between them. This CDR3 spans 15 amino acids. The sample consisted of PBMCs. This sequence was found in a male donor in good health and CMV-seronegative. This chain links TRBV9 with TRBJ2-6; no clear D gene. The DNA for the CDR3 is TGTGCCAGCAGCGTAGTGGTGGCAGGGGCCAACGTCCTGACTTTC. Translated: CASSVVVAGANVLTF.